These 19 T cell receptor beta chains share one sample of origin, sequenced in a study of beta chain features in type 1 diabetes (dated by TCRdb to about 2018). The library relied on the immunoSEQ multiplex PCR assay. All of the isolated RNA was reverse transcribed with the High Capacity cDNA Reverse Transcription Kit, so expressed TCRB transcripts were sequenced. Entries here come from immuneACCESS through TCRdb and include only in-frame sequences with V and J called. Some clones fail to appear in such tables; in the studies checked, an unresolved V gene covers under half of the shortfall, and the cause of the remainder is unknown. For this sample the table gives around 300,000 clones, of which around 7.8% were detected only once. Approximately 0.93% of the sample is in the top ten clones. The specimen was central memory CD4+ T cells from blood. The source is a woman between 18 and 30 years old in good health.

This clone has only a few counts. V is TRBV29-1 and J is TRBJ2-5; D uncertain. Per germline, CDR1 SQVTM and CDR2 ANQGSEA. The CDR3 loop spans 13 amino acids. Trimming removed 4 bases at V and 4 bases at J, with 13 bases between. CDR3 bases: TGCAGCGTTGCCCCGAGTTCCGCAGAGACCCAGTACTTC. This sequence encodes CSVAPSSAETQYF.

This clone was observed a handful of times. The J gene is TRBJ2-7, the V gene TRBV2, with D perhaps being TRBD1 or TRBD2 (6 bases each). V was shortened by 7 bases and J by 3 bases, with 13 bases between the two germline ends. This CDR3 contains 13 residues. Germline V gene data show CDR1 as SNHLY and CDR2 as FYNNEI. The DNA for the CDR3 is TGTGCCAGCACGCGGGACACTTACTACGAGCAGTACGTC. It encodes CASTRDTYYEQYV.

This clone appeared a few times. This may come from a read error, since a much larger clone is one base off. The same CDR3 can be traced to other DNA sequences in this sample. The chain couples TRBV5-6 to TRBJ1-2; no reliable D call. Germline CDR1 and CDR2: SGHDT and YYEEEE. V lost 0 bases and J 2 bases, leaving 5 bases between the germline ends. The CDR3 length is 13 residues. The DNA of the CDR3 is TGTGCCAGCAGCTTGGCGGGGAACTATGGCTACACCTTC. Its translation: CASSLAGNYGYTF.

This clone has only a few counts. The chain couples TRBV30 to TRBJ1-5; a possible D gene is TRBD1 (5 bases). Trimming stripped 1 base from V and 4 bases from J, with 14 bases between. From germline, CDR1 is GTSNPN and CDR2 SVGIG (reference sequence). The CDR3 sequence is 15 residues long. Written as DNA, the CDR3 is TGTGCCTGGAGTGCAAATAAGAAGGGGAATCAGCCCCAGCATTTT. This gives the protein CAWSANKKGNQPQHF.

In DNA, the CDR3 is TGTGCCTGGAGTGTACAGGGGGCGTCCATTCAGTACTTC. Its protein product is CAWSVQGASIQYF. V and J are TRBV30 and TRBJ2-4, with TRBD1 matching 9 bases. V lost 0 bases, J lost 9 bases, and 3 bases stayed unmatched. Germline V gene sequence: CDR1 GTSNPN, CDR2 SVGIG (reference sequence). This CDR3 spans 13 amino acids.

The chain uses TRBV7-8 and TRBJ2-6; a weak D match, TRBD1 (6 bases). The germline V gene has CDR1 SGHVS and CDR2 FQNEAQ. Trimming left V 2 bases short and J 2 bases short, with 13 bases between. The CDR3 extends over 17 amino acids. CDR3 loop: CASSLPLGGAGANVLTF. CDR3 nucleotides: TGTGCCAGCAGCTTACCATTAGGGGGAGCTGGGGCCAACGTCCTGACTTTC.

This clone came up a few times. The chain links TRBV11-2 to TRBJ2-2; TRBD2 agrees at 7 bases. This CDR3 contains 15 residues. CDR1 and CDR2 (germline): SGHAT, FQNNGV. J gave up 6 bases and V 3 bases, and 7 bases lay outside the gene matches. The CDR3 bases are TGTGCCAGCAGCTTGTCAGTAACTAGCGCCGGGGAGCTGTTTTTT. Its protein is CASSLSVTSAGELFF. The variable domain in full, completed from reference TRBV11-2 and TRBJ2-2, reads EAGVAQSPRYKIIEKRQSVAFWCNPISGHATLYWYQQILGQGPKLLIQFQNNGVVDDSQLPKDRFSAERLKGVDSTLKIQPAKLEDSAVYLCASSLSVTSAGELFFGEGSRLTVL.

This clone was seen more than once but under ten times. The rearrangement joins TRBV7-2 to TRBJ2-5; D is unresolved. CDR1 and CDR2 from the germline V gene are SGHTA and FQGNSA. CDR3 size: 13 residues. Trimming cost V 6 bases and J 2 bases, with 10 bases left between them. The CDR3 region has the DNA TGTGCCAGCAGGTTACCCGGGCAAGAGACCCAGTACTTC. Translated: CASRLPGQETQYF. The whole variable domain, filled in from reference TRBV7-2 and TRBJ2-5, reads GAGVSQSPSNKVTEKGKDVELRCDPISGHTALYWYRQSLGQGLEFLIYFQGNSAPDKSGLPSDRFSAERTGGSVSTLTIQRTQQEDSAVYLCASRLPGQETQYFGPGTRLLVL.

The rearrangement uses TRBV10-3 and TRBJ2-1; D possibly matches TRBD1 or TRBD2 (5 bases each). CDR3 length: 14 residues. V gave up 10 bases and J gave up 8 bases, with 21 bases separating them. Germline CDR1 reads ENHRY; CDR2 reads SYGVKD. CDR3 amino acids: CASRGAERRDEQFF. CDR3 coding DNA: TGTGCCAGCAGAGGGGCGGAGCGAAGGGATGAGCAGTTCTTC.

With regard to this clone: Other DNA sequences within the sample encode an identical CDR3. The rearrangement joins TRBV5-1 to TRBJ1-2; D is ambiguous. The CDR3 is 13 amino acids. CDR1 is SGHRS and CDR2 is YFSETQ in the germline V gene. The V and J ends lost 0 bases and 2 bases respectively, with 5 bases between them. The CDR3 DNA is TGCGCCAGCAGCTTGGGCACAAACTATGGCTACACCTTC. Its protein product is CASSLGTNYGYTF.

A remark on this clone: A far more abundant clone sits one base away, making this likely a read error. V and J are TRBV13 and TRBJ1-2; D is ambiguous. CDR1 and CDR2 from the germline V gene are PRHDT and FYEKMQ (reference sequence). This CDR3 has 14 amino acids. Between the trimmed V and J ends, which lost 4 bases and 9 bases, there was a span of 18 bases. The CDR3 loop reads CASSSRLRVSSYTF. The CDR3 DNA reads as TGTGCCAGCAGCTCTAGGTTGAGAGTGTCTAGCTACACCTTC.

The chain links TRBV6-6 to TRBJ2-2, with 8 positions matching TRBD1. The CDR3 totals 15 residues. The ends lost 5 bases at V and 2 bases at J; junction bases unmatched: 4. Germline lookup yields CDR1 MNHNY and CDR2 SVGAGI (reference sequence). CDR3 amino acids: CASSPTGVNTGELFF. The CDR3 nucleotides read TGTGCCAGCAGTCCGACAGGGGTCAACACCGGGGAGCTGTTTTTT.

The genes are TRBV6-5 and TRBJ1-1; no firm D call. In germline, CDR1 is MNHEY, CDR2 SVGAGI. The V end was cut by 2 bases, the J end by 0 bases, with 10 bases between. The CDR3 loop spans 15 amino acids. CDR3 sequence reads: CASSYAGTMNTEAFF. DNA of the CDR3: TGTGCCAGCAGTTACGCGGGTACCATGAACACTGAAGCTTTCTTT.

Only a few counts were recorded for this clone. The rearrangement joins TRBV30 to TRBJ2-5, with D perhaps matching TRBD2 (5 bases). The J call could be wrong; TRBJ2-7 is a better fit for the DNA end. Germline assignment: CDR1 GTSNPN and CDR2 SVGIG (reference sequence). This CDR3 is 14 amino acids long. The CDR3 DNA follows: TGTGCCTGGAGTCGGGATTCGAGCTCCTACGAGCAGTACTTC. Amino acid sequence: CAWSRDSSSYEQYF.

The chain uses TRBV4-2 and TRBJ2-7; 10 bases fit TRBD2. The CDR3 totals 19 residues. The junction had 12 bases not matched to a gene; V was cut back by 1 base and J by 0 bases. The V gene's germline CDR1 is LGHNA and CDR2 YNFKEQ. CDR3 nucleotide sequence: TGTGCCAGCAGCCAAGTAAGCGGACTAGCGGAAGGGAACTCCTACGAGCAGTACTTC. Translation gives CASSQVSGLAEGNSYEQYF.

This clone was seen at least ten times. The CDR3 protein is CASSRTSGFVNEQFF. For the CDR3, the DNA is TGTGCCAGCAGTCGGACTAGCGGGTTTGTCAATGAGCAGTTCTTC. The chain has TRBV2 and TRBJ2-1; 11 bases match TRBD2. Germline values: CDR1 SNHLY, CDR2 FYNNEI. The trim removed 5 bases at V and 6 bases at J, leaving 6 bases unmatched. CDR3 length: 15 amino acids.

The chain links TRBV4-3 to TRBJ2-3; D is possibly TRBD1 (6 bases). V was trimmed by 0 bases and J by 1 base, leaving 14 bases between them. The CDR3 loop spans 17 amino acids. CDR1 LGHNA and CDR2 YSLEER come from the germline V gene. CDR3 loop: CASSQDLWTVGTDTQYF. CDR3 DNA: TGCGCCAGCAGCCAAGATCTATGGACAGTTGGCACAGATACGCAGTATTTT.

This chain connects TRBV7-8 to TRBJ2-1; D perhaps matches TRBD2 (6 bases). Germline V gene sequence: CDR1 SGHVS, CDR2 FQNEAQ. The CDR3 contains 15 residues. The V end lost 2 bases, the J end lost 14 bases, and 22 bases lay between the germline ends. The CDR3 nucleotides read TGTGCCAGCAGCTTAACCCAGACTAGTTACGGGGGTAAGTTCTTC. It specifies CASSLTQTSYGGKFF.

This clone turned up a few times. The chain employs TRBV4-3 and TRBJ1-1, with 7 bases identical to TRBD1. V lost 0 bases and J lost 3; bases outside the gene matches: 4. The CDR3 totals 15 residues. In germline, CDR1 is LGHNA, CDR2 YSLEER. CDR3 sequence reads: CASSQEGRGDTEAFF. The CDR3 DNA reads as TGCGCCAGCAGCCAAGAGGGCAGGGGGGACACTGAAGCTTTCTTT.